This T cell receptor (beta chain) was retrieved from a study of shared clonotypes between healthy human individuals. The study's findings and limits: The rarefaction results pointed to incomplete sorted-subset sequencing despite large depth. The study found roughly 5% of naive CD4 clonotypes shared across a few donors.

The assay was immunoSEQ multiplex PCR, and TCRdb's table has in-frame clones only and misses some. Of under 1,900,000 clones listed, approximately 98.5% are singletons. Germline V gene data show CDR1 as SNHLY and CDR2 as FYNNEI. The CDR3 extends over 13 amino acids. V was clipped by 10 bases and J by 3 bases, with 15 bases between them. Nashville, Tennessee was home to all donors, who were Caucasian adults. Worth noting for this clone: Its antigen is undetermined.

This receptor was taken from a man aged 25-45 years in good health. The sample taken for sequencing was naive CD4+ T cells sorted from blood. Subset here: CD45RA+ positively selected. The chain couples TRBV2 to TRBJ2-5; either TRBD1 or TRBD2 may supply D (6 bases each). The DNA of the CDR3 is TGTGCCAACAGGGACGGCGGGGAAGAGACCCAGTACTTC. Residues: CANRDGGEETQYF.